This T cell receptor (beta chain) is drawn from a study of blood T cell repertoires in COVID-19. Study-level background: Both acute and convalescent COVID-19 samples were obtained from the United States, Italy and Spain. T cells, B-cell-depleted T cells, or PBMCs provided the cDNA or gDNA that served as material.

Authors' data handling: Reference gene primers were amplified, and this amplification served to estimate nucleated cell counts. Here immunoSEQ multiplex PCR was the method, and the copy in TCRdb shows in-frame clones only, minus some. For V, J and clone size, that table is used; D and trimming come from the DNA. This table has more than 100,000 clones, 85% to 90% appearing once. Recruited during active infection, patients (from Seattle) were subsequently followed longitudinally. Per germline, CDR1 LGHDT and CDR2 YNNKEL (reference sequence). This CDR3 contains 14 residues. Trimming pared 6 bases from V and 1 base from J, leaving 7 bases between.

The receptor's source is a woman aged 55 to 70 with COVID-19, enrolled during active disease. The specimen was peripheral blood. The chain employs TRBV3-1 (or the pseudogene TRBV3-2) and TRBJ2-6; TRBD1 is a possible D gene (5 bases). The CDR3 DNA sequence: TGTGCCAGCAGGGCAGGGTCTGGGGCCAACGTCCTGACTTTC. This translates into CASRAGSGANVLTF.